These 21 T cell receptor beta chains came from one sample sequenced in a study of shared clonotypes between healthy human individuals. Profiled with immunoSEQ multiplex PCR; TCRdb holds only in-frame clones, not every one. The table lists approximately 980,000 clones, 76% of them singletons. Specimen: memory CD4+ T cells sorted from blood. Subset denoted: CD45RA-negative fraction. Receptors originate from a man between 18 and 35 years old in good health.

The chain couples TRBV9 to TRBJ2-3; 10 bases match TRBD1. CDR1 and CDR2 from the germline V gene are SGDLS and YYNGEE. V lost 4 bases, J lost 3 bases, and 8 bases stayed unmatched. CDR3 size: 16 residues. CDR3 DNA sequence: TGTGCCAGCAGCCCGAGGACAGGGGGAATGACAGATACGCAGTATTTT. This gives the protein CASSPRTGGMTDTQYF. Full variable domain (remainder filled in from reference TRBV9 and TRBJ2-3): DSGVTQTPKHLITATGQRVTLRCSPRSGDLSVYWYQQSLDQGLQFLIQYYNGEERAKGNILERFSAQQFPDLHSELNLSSLELGDSALYFCASSPRTGGMTDTQYFGPGTRLTVL.

The chain employs TRBV10-2 and TRBJ1-1, with unresolved D. This CDR3 has 12 residues. The V and J ends lost 5 bases and 8 bases respectively, with 12 bases between them. CDR1 is WSHSY and CDR2 is SAAADI in the germline V gene. As DNA, the CDR3 is TGCGCCAGCAGTCAACAGACGACCGAAGCTTTCTTT. It encodes CASSQQTTEAFF.

This chain connects TRBV14 to TRBJ2-1; D is unclear. Trimming removed 4 bases from V and 7 bases from J, with 8 bases in between. The CDR3 covers 12 residues. The V gene's germline CDR1 is SGHDN and CDR2 FVKESK. This CDR3 is CASSPYTNEQFF. The CDR3 DNA sequence: TGTGCCAGCAGCCCCTACACAAATGAGCAGTTCTTC. The whole variable domain, filled in from reference TRBV14 and TRBJ2-1, reads EAGVTQFPSHSVIEKGQTVTLRCDPISGHDNLYWYRRVMGKEIKFLLHFVKESKQDESGMPNNRFLAERTGGTYSTLKVQPAELEDSGVYFCASSPYTNEQFFGPGTRLTVL.

CDR3 nucleotide sequence: TGCGCCAGCAGCCTGGGGCCGGAAGCTTTCTTT. Encoded protein: CASSLGPEAFF. The chain has TRBV5-1 and TRBJ1-1, with D maybe TRBD1 (5 bases). V dropped 4 bases and J dropped 8 bases, with 9 bases sitting between them. This CDR3 is 11 amino acids long. The V gene's germline CDR1 is SGHRS and CDR2 YFSETQ.

This chain connects TRBV5-4 to TRBJ2-3; D might be TRBD2 (6 bases). Trimming took 4 bases from V and 2 from J, leaving 17 bases between them. This CDR3 region has 16 residues. Germline V gene data show CDR1 as SGHNT and CDR2 as YYREEE (reference sequence). CDR3 DNA sequence: TGTGCCAGCAGCCCCGGGGCGCGGGGAAACACAGATACGCAGTATTTT. Amino acids: CASSPGARGNTDTQYF.

This clone was picked up one time. This sequence joins TRBV5-4 and TRBJ1-6; perhaps TRBD1 as D (5 bases). CDR1 and CDR2 (germline): SGHNT, YYREEE (reference sequence). V lost 4 bases, J lost 9 bases, and 17 bases lay in between. CDR3 size: 15 residues. CDR3 amino acids: CASSPTAGVSSPLHF. In DNA, the CDR3 is TGTGCCAGCAGCCCCACAGCGGGGGTCAGTTCACCCCTCCACTTT.

As regards this clone: One end of the junction does not line up with germline, which may come from a read error. This sequence joins TRBV7-7 and TRBJ2-3; 7 nucleotides line up with TRBD2. Germline assignment: CDR1 SSHAT and CDR2 FNYEAQ (reference sequence). The CDR3 covers 16 residues. The CDR3 region is CASSLLGGGLTDTQYF. For the CDR3, the DNA is TGTGCTAGCAGCCTCCTTGGGGGGGGATTGACAGATACGCAGTATTTT.

The chain links TRBV11-2 to TRBJ2-5, with a tentative D call TRBD2 (6 bases). The CDR3 loop spans 15 amino acids. Germline CDR1 SGHAT, CDR2 FQNNGV. Trimming shortened V by 4 bases and J by 4 bases, and 16 bases separated the two germline ends. CDR3 loop: CASSYGGEARETQYF. CDR3 in DNA: TGTGCCAGCAGCTACGGGGGTGAGGCGAGAGAGACCCAGTACTTC. Full variable domain (remainder filled in from reference TRBV11-2 and TRBJ2-5): EAGVAQSPRYKIIEKRQSVAFWCNPISGHATLYWYQQILGQGPKLLIQFQNNGVVDDSQLPKDRFSAERLKGVDSTLKIQPAKLEDSAVYLCASSYGGEARETQYFGPGTRLLVL.

The CDR3 spells CASSSRGTDTQYF. CDR3 coding DNA: TGTGCCAGCAGCTCTAGGGGCACAGATACGCAGTATTTT. The chain links TRBV6-5 to TRBJ2-3; D not resolved. The germline gives CDR1 MNHEY, CDR2 SVGAGI. V was trimmed by 6 bases and J by 1 base, leaving 8 bases between them. The CDR3 sequence is 13 residues long.

This clone appeared a few times. V usage is TRBV28 and J usage is TRBJ1-5, with no clear D. The V gene lost 2 bases and the J gene lost 7 bases, with 12 bases spanning the gap. Germline CDR1 MDHEN, CDR2 SYDVKM. The CDR3 is 14 residues long. The CDR3 here is CASSLAGSGQPQHF. The CDR3 bases are TGTGCCAGCAGTTTAGCGGGGTCTGGACAGCCCCAGCATTTT.

J is TRBJ1-1 and V is TRBV30, with D tentatively TRBD1 (6 bases). This CDR3 region has 12 residues. Germline CDR1 reads GTSNPN; CDR2 reads SVGIG (reference sequence). V was trimmed by 5 bases and J by 4 bases, leaving 11 bases between them. CDR3 protein: CAWVQGATEAFF. CDR3 coding DNA: TGTGCCTGGGTACAGGGAGCCACTGAAGCTTTCTTT.

This chain uses TRBV4-3 with TRBJ2-3; possible D gene TRBD2, 7 bases. With 1 base removed from V and 10 bases from J, the gap between germline ends came to 15 bases. The germline V gene has CDR1 LGHNA and CDR2 YSLEER. The CDR3 consists of 14 residues. The CDR3: CASSQAGVGGAQYF. CDR3 bases: TGCGCCAGCAGCCAAGCAGGGGTGGGAGGGGCGCAGTATTTT.

The chain combines TRBV29-1 with TRBJ2-5, with 7 bases lining up with TRBD2. The V and J ends lost 5 bases and 0 bases, in that order; junction bases with no gene match: 6. Germline V gene lookup returns CDR1 SQVTM and CDR2 ANQGSEA. The CDR3 runs to 14 residues. CDR3 amino acids: CSVLSGTYQETQYF. CDR3 DNA: TGCAGCGTTTTGAGCGGGACGTACCAAGAGACCCAGTACTTC.

This sequence joins TRBV10-3 and TRBJ1-2; no clear D. Trimming left V 7 bases short and J 2 bases short, with 8 bases between. CDR1 ENHRY and CDR2 SYGVKD come from the germline V gene. The CDR3 runs to 12 residues. The CDR3 is CAITETNYGYTF. CDR3 coding DNA: TGTGCCATCACAGAGACCAACTATGGCTACACCTTC.

The chain recombines TRBV7-2 with TRBJ2-7; D not resolved. CDR1 and CDR2 from the germline V gene are SGHTA and FQGNSA. The ends were cut back, 3 bases at V and 6 bases at J, with 12 bases in the middle. CDR3 length: 13 amino acids. Written as DNA, the CDR3 is TGTGCCAGCAGCTTGGGCTATCCCTCCGAGCAGTACTTC. This gives the protein CASSLGYPSEQYF.

This rearrangement joins TRBV11-2 to TRBJ1-2; weak D call: TRBD1 (5 bases). The germline gives CDR1 SGHAT, CDR2 FQNNGV. CDR3 size: 12 residues. The V end lost 6 bases, the J end lost 7 bases, and 12 bases lay between the germline ends. CDR3 DNA sequence: TGTGCCAGCAGATCCGGGACGATTGGCTACACCTTC. Residues: CASRSGTIGYTF.

This clone has ten or more counts. This rearrangement joins TRBV6-1 to TRBJ2-7; 7 nucleotides agree with TRBD2. Trimming took 5 bases from V and 4 from J; bases not matched to a gene: 11. Germline CDR1 reads MNHNS; CDR2 reads SASEGT. The CDR3 contains 15 residues. The CDR3 DNA is TGTGCCAGCAGTTTGACGGGAGGCGGGGAGTACGAGCAGTACTTC. Translated, it gives CASSLTGGGEYEQYF.

This clone was picked up a small number of times. This chain links TRBV5-1 with TRBJ2-1; TRBD2 matches 15 bases. V shed 4 bases, J shed 7 bases, and the junction held 6 bases outside the gene matches. Germline lookup yields CDR1 SGHRS and CDR2 YFSETQ. The CDR3 covers 16 residues. CDR3 sequence reads: CASSRGTSGRRNEQFF. The CDR3 DNA sequence: TGCGCCAGCAGCCGTGGGACTAGCGGGAGGAGGAATGAGCAGTTCTTC.

The chain has TRBV9 and TRBJ2-7; D is perhaps TRBD1 (5 bases). Trimming stripped 1 base from V and 3 bases from J, with 14 bases between. CDR1 and CDR2 from the germline V gene are SGDLS and YYNGEE. The CDR3 is 15 amino acids. CDR3: CASSVFPGYGYEQYF. The CDR3 bases are TGTGCCAGCAGCGTATTTCCAGGGTACGGCTACGAGCAGTACTTC.

With regard to this clone: The same CDR3 arises from other DNA sequences in this sample as well. The chain employs TRBV29-1 and TRBJ2-7; D not certain. The V gene lost 5 bases and the J gene lost 2 bases, with 13 bases spanning the gap. This CDR3 has 13 amino acids. Germline CDR1 SQVTM, CDR2 ANQGSEA. The CDR3 DNA sequence: TGCAGCGTTAGGGCAGGCGGAACCTACGAGCAGTACTTC. Translated: CSVRAGGTYEQYF.

This clone has more than one count but fewer than ten. The V gene is TRBV18, the J gene TRBJ2-2; D is unresolved. This CDR3 contains 15 residues. V was pared by 0 bases and J by 7 bases, with 12 bases between. CDR1 is KGHSH and CDR2 is LQKENI in the germline V gene. In nucleotides, the CDR3 is TGTGCCAGCTCACCACCGGCCCTCCTTGACGGGGAGCTGTTTTTT. It is translated as CASSPPALLDGELFF.